Listed here are 18 T cell receptor beta chains from one sample, sequenced in a study of OX40 agonist ivuxolimab in advanced cancers. The library was generated by the immunoSEQ multiplex PCR assay. Held by TCRdb, this immuneACCESS table contains in-frame sequences only and omits some clones. Under half of the omission traces to an unresolved V gene where checked; the cause of the rest is unknown. This sample holds 75,000 to 90,000 clones; roughly 90% were observed only once. Jointly, the top ten make up about 9% of the sample. The sample here was CD4+ or CD8+ T cells sorted from blood, taken in a trial of the OX40 agonist ivuxolimab. All receptors derive from an adult with an advanced solid tumor such as melanoma, head and neck, liver or kidney cancer.

This chain joins TRBV7-9 and TRBJ2-1; TRBD2 agrees at 8 bases. V lost 7 bases to trimming and J lost 2 bases; unmatched junction nucleotides: 10. The CDR3 contains 16 residues. The germline CDR1 and CDR2 sequences are SEHNR and FQNEAQ (reference sequence). The DNA for the CDR3 is TGTGCCAGCACTGGACTAGCCGGACTCACCTACAATGAGCAGTTCTTC. It codes for CASTGLAGLTYNEQFF.

This clone was detected many times. V is TRBV19 and J is TRBJ2-7; D remains ambiguous. The CDR3 loop spans 11 amino acids. Trimming shortened V by 8 bases and J by 9 bases, and 14 bases separated the two germline ends. In germline, CDR1 is LNHDA, CDR2 SQIVND (reference sequence). CDR3 in amino acids: CASGPNIRQYF. DNA for the CDR3: TGTGCCAGTGGTCCGAATATACGGCAGTACTTC.

This chain uses TRBV11-2 with TRBJ1-1, with a tentative D call TRBD1 (5 bases). Germline CDR1 is SGHAT and CDR2 is FQNNGV. The CDR3 covers 15 residues. Trimming removed 6 bases from V and 1 base from J, with 15 bases in between. CDR3 coding DNA: TGTGCCAGCAGGGAGGGGCGAGGAAGGAACACTGAAGCTTTCTTT. Translated, it gives CASREGRGRNTEAFF. Complete variable domain (other parts from reference TRBV11-2 and TRBJ1-1): EAGVAQSPRYKIIEKRQSVAFWCNPISGHATLYWYQQILGQGPKLLIQFQNNGVVDDSQLPKDRFSAERLKGVDSTLKIQPAKLEDSAVYLCASREGRGRNTEAFFGQGTRLTVV.

CDR3 nucleotide sequence: TGCGCCAGCAGCTTGACCTATGTACAGGGGATCTACGAGCAGTACTTC. This sequence encodes CASSLTYVQGIYEQYF. The chain joins TRBV5-1 to TRBJ2-5; 7 bases are a match to TRBD1. With the DNA end fitting TRBJ2-7 better, the J assignment may be wrong. CDR1 is SGHRS, CDR2 YFSETQ, per germline. The CDR3 loop spans 16 amino acids.

This clone came up a few times. The CDR3 coding sequence is TGTGCCAGCAGCCAAGTCGGGACTAACTACAATGAGCAGTTCTTC. Translated, it gives CASSQVGTNYNEQFF. The rearrangement joins TRBV4-2 to TRBJ2-1, with TRBD2 identical over 7 bases. The CDR3 runs 15 residues. Looked up from germline, CDR1 is LGHNA and CDR2 is YNFKEQ. The V segment lost 1 base and the J segment 3 bases; nucleotides outside the gene matches: 3.

The J gene is TRBJ2-7, the V gene TRBV29-1; either TRBD1 or TRBD2 may supply D (5 bases each). V was clipped by 7 bases and J by 0 bases, with 10 bases between them. Germline V gives CDR1 SQVTM, CDR2 ANQGSEA. The CDR3 totals 12 residues. CDR3 nucleotides: TGCAGCGGATGGGACGGCTCCTACGAGCAGTACTTC. Its translation: CSGWDGSYEQYF.

This sequence joins TRBV5-6 and TRBJ2-4; D is possibly TRBD2 (5 bases). In germline, CDR1 is SGHDT, CDR2 YYEEEE. V shed 0 bases and J shed 0 bases, with 13 bases lying between them. This CDR3 has 17 amino acids. DNA of the CDR3: TGTGCCAGCAGCTTGGGCGGACTTATCATAGCCAAAAACATTCAGTACTTC. Its translation is CASSLGGLIIAKNIQYF.

The chain employs TRBV29-1 and TRBJ2-3, with 7 bases matching TRBD2. The CDR3 sequence is 15 residues long. Per germline, CDR1 SQVTM and CDR2 ANQGSEA. Trimming at V came to 6 bases and at J to 5 bases, leaving 14 bases not matched to a gene. CDR3 DNA: TGCAGCGTGTTCCCGGGAGGCGGGAGAGGAGATACGCAGTATTTT. Translating it yields CSVFPGGGRGDTQYF.

The genes are TRBV5-1 and TRBJ2-7; D is undetermined. CDR3 length: 15 residues. Germline V gives CDR1 SGHRS, CDR2 YFSETQ. The germline V and J ends were trimmed by 5 bases and 3 bases, with 18 bases remaining between them. The CDR3 here is CASSLIPGSSYEQYF. The CDR3 coding sequence is TGCGCCAGCAGTTTGATCCCAGGATCAAGCTACGAGCAGTACTTC. The variable domain in full, with the rest retrieved from reference TRBV5-1 and TRBJ2-7, is KAGVTQTPRYLIKTRGQQVTLSCSPISGHRSVSWYQQTPGQGLQFLFEYFSETQRNKGNFPGRFSGRQFSNSRSEMNVSTLELGDSALYLCASSLIPGSSYEQYFGPGTRLTVT.

The J gene is TRBJ2-3, the V gene TRBV5-1; the D is unclear. CDR1 is SGHRS and CDR2 is YFSETQ in the germline V gene. V was clipped by 2 bases and J by 0 bases, with 10 bases between them. The CDR3 is 15 residues long. This CDR3 reads CASSFASTSTDTQYF. The CDR3 bases are TGCGCCAGCAGCTTTGCCAGTACTAGCACAGATACGCAGTATTTT.

The V gene is TRBV2, the J gene TRBJ2-7; D may correspond to TRBD1 or TRBD2 (6 bases each). This CDR3 contains 15 residues. Trimming took off 2 bases at V and 2 bases at J, with 13 bases between the two ends. CDR1 is SNHLY and CDR2 is FYNNEI in the germline V gene. This CDR3 reads CASSERWGAAYEQYF. The CDR3 DNA reads TGTGCCAGCAGTGAAAGATGGGGGGCCGCCTACGAGCAGTACTTC.

The chain is built from TRBV7-9 and TRBJ2-2; 7 positions match TRBD1. V lost 3 bases to trimming and J lost 6 bases; unmatched junction nucleotides: 7. The germline gives CDR1 SEHNR, CDR2 FQNEAQ (reference sequence). The CDR3 totals 15 residues. DNA of the CDR3: TGTGCCAGCAGCTTCCGGGACAGTCAGGCCGGGGAGCTGTTTTTT. This encodes CASSFRDSQAGELFF.

The chain joins TRBV28 to TRBJ2-2; D is uncertain. Looked up from germline, CDR1 is MDHEN and CDR2 is SYDVKM. V lost 5 bases and J 7 bases, leaving 5 bases between the germline ends. CDR3 length equals 11 residues. The CDR3 DNA reads as TGTGCCAGCAGTCGACACGGGGAGCTGTTTTTT. Its translation: CASSRHGELFF.

This chain connects TRBV25-1 to TRBJ1-1; D is undetermined. The CDR3 has 13 amino acids. Germline CDR1 reads MGHDK; CDR2 reads SYGVNS. Deletions cut 3 bases from V and 4 bases from J, with 9 bases between. CDR3 in amino acids: CASSEWTGTEAFF. Written as DNA, the CDR3 is TGTGCCAGCAGTGAGTGGACGGGCACTGAAGCTTTCTTT.

On this clone: In the same sample, other DNA sequences code for this CDR3. This chain connects TRBV29-1 to TRBJ2-7, with 7 bases matching TRBD1. The germline gives CDR1 SQVTM, CDR2 ANQGSEA. The V segment lost 4 bases and the J segment 1 base; nucleotides outside the gene matches: 1. The CDR3 loop spans 12 amino acids. The CDR3 is CSVGQGSYEQYF. The CDR3 coding sequence is TGCAGCGTTGGACAGGGTTCCTACGAGCAGTACTTC.

The chain is built from TRBV28 and TRBJ2-5; 11 bases fit TRBD2. The CDR3 runs to 16 residues. Germline values: CDR1 MDHEN, CDR2 SYDVKM. Losses at the gene ends were 3 bases for V and 1 base for J; bases not matched to a gene: 4. The CDR3 DNA is TGTGCCAGCAGTTTCACCGGGACTAGCGGCCAAGAGACCCAGTACTTC. Translating gives CASSFTGTSGQETQYF.

The chain joins TRBV9 to TRBJ2-3; either TRBD1 or TRBD2 may supply D (5 bases each). CDR3 length: 15 residues. V lost 4 bases to trimming and J lost 3 bases, with 15 bases between them. The germline V gene has CDR1 SGDLS and CDR2 YYNGEE. CDR3 in amino acids: CASSPLRGATDTQYF. As DNA, the CDR3 is TGTGCCAGCAGCCCCTTGAGGGGCGCGACAGATACGCAGTATTTT.

This clone was seen once. The gene calls are TRBV5-1 and TRBJ1-5, with D tentatively TRBD1 (6 bases). There are 14 residues in the CDR3. The V and J ends lost 4 bases and 11 bases respectively, with 19 bases between them. Germline CDR1 is SGHRS and CDR2 is YFSETQ. The CDR3 spells CASSPGGQPQSQHF. The CDR3 DNA is TGCGCCAGCAGCCCTGGGGGCCAGCCCCAGTCCCAGCATTTT.